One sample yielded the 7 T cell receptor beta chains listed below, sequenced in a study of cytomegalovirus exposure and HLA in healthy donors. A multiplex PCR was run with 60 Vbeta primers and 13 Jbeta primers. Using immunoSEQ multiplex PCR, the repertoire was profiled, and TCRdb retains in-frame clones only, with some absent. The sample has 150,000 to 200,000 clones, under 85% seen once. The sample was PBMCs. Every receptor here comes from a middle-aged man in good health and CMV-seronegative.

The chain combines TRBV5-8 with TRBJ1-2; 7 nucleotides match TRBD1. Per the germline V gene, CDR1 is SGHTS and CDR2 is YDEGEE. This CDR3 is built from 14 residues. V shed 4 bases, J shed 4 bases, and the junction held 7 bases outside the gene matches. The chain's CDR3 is CASSPTGVRYGYTF. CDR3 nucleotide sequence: TGTGCCAGCAGCCCTACAGGGGTACGCTATGGCTACACCTTC.

CDR3 residues: CASSFLGQLRRGQYF. As DNA, the CDR3 is TGTGCCAGCAGCTTTCTCGGACAGTTGAGGCGCGGGCAGTACTTC. The chain couples TRBV5-8 to TRBJ2-7, with D perhaps TRBD1 (6 bases). The V gene's germline CDR1 is SGHTS and CDR2 YDEGEE. The germline V and J ends were trimmed by 2 bases and 9 bases, with 21 bases remaining between them. This CDR3 region has 15 residues.

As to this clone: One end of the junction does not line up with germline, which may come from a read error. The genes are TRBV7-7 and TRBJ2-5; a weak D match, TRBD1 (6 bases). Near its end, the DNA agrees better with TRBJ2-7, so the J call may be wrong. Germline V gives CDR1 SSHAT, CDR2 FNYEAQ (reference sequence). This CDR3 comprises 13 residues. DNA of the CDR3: TGTGCTAGCAGCGCCCAGGGGCCTGACGAGCAGTACTTC. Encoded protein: CASSAQGPDEQYF.

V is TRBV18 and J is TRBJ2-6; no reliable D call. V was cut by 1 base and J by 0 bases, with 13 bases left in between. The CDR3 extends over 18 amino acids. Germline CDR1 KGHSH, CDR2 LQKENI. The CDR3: CASSPLGAGNSGANVLTF. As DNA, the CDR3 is TGTGCCAGCTCACCACTAGGTGCAGGAAACTCTGGGGCCAACGTCCTGACTTTC.

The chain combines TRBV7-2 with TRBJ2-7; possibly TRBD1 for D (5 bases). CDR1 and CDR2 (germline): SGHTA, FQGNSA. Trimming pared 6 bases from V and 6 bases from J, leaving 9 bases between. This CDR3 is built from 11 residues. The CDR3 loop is CASSRGSEQYF. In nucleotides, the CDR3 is TGTGCCAGCAGTAGGGGCAGCGAGCAGTACTTC.

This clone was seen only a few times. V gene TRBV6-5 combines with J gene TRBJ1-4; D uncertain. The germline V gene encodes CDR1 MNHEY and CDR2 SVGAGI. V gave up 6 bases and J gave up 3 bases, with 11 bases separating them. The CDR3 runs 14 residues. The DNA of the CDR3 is TGTGCCAGCAGCCTTGATATAGCTAATGAAAAACTGTTTTTT. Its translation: CASSLDIANEKLFF.

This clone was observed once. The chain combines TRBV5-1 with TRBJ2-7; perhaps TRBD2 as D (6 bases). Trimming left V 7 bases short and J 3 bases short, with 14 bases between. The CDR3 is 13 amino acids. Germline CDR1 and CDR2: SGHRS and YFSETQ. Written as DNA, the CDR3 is TGCGCCAGCGGAGGGACGGGGAACTACGAGCAGTACTTC. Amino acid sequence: CASGGTGNYEQYF.